This is a list of T cell receptor beta chains from one sample in a study of T cell repertoires in cytomegalovirus infection. TCRdb used MiXCR to reprocess the reads, holding one entry per CDR3 protein. The data hold about 130,000 distinct CDR3 sequences, with 7.5% to 9% observed a single time. Material for sequencing was PBMCs. The source of these receptors is a human donor in good health (CMV status not recorded). Some clones in this sample may be carry-over from other donors' samples. CDR3s include the opening cysteine and the closing phenylalanine or tryptophan. A D gene is named only where the DNA matches it firmly. Clone size is shown for a subset of rows, as once, few, many or a class of expanded clone.

abundance,d_gene,j_gene,v_gene,CDR3nt,CDR3aa
NA,NA,TRBJ1-5,TRBV2,TGTGCCAGCAGCCGCGGCGGACTGGATCAGCCCCAGCATTTT,CASSRGGLDQPQHF
many,NA,TRBJ1-2,TRBV6-2/TRBV6-3,TGTGCCAGCAGTCGACAGAGCACTTATGGCTACACCTTC,CASSRQSTYGYTF
many,NA,TRBJ1-2,TRBV28,TGTGCCAGTAAGACAGTCCTCTATGGCTACACCTTC,CASKTVLYGYTF
NA,NA,TRBJ1-1,TRBV12-3/TRBV12-4,TGTGCCAGCACCCCTCTGATGGGGACTGAAGCTTTCTTT,CASTPLMGTEAFF
many,NA,TRBJ1-1,TRBV7-2,TGTGCCAGCAGCTTACGTGCGGGGAACACTGAAGCTTTCTTT,CASSLRAGNTEAFF
many,NA,TRBJ1-3,TRBV6-1,TGTGCCAGCAGTCGTACAGGAGCTGGAAACACCATATATTTT,CASSRTGAGNTIYF
many,NA,TRBJ1-1,TRBV10-3,TGTGCCATCAGTGAGTCGGGGCAGGCGAACACTGAAGCTTTCTTT,CAISESGQANTEAFF
many,TRBD2,TRBJ2-5,TRBV5-4,TGTGCCACCAAGGCCGGGACTAGCGGGCGGGAGACCCAGTACTTC,CATKAGTSGRETQYF
few,NA,TRBJ1-1,TRBV3-1,TGTGCCAGCAGCTCGGACCCGGAGGGGCGTGCTTTCTTT,CASSSDPEGRAFF
NA,TRBD2,TRBJ2-5,TRBV14,TGTTCCAGCAGCCGGGGGGTCTCAGAGACCCAGTACTTC,CSSSRGVSETQYF
NA,TRBD2,TRBJ2-2,TRBV5-1,TGCGCCAGCAGCGACGGGGGGGCGAACACCGGGGAGCTGTTTTTT,CASSDGGANTGELFF
many,NA,TRBJ1-5,TRBV12-3/TRBV12-4,TGTGCCAGCAGTTTAGGGGGCAGGAATCAGCCCCAGCATTTT,CASSLGGRNQPQHF
many,NA,TRBJ1-1,TRBV4-1,TGCGCCAGCAGCCTGACACCCTTGAACACTGAAGCTTTCTTT,CASSLTPLNTEAFF
many,NA,TRBJ1-1,TRBV27,TGTGCCAGCAGTTTAAAATCCTTGACAGGCTTTAACACTGAAGCTTTCTTT,CASSLKSLTGFNTEAFF
NA,NA,TRBJ1-2,TRBV6-5,TGTGCCAGCAGTTACCGGGGGGCGCCTGCTAACTATGGCTACACCTTC,CASSYRGAPANYGYTF
few,TRBD1,TRBJ2-2,TRBV5-6,TGTGCCAGCAGCTTGGCCTGGGACAGTGGCGGGGAGCTGTTTTTT,CASSLAWDSGGELFF
many,NA,TRBJ2-5,TRBV19,TGTGCCAGTAGTGCCTCGAGGATAGAGACCCAGTACTTC,CASSASRIETQYF